This TCR beta chain comes out of a study of T cells in Graves' hyperthyroidism and ophthalmopathy. The CDR3 loop spans 14 amino acids. The germline CDR1 and CDR2 sequences are SGHRS and YFSETQ. V lost 4 bases to trimming and J lost 2 bases; unmatched junction nucleotides: 5. RNA transcripts provided the source from which TCR beta CDR3 regions were amplified. HTBI primers were used for first-round RT-PCR of the TCR CDR3. TCRdb reprocessed the multiplex PCR reads via MiXCR and lists one record per CDR3 protein. The sample lists about 300,000 distinct CDR3 sequences; about 19% were seen once. This clonotype was detected many times.

The J gene is TRBJ2-7, the V gene TRBV5-1, with TRBD2 identical over 8 bases. The source material was blood. The TCR was taken from a man aged 50 to 60 with Graves' ophthalmopathy. CDR3 nucleotide sequence: TGCGCCAGCAGCGTTACTAGCGGCACCTACGAGCAGTACTTC. This encodes CASSVTSGTYEQYF. The full variable domain, rest sourced from reference TRBV5-1 and TRBJ2-7, is KAGVTQTPRYLIKTRGQQVTLSCSPISGHRSVSWYQQTPGQGLQFLFEYFSETQRNKGNFPGRFSGRQFSNSRSEMNVSTLELGDSALYLCASSVTSGTYEQYFGPGTRLTVT.